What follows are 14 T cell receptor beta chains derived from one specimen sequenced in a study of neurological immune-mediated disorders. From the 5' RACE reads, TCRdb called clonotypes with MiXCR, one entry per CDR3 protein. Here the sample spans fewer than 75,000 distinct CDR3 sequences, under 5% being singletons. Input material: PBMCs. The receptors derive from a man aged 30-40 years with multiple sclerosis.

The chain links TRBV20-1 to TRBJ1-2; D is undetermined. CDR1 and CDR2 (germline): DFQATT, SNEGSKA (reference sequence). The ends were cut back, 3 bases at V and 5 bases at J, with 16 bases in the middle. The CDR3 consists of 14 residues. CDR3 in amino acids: CSASEGRAVYGYTF. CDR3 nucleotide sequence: TGCAGTGCTAGTGAAGGAAGGGCAGTGTATGGCTACACCTTC.

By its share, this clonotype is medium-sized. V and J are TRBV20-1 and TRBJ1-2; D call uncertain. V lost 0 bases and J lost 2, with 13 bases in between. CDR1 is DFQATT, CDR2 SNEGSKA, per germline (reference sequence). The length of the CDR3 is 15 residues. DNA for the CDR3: TGCAGTGCTAGAGATCGGGAGGACGCAAACTATGGCTACACCTTC. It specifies CSARDREDANYGYTF.

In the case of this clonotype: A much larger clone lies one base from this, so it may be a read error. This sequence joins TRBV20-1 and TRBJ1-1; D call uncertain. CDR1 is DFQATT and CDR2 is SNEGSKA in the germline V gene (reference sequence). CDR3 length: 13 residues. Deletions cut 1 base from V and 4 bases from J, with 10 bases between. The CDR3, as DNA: TGCAGTGCTAGAGCCACACATGCCACTGAAGCTTTCTTT. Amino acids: CSARATHATEAFF.

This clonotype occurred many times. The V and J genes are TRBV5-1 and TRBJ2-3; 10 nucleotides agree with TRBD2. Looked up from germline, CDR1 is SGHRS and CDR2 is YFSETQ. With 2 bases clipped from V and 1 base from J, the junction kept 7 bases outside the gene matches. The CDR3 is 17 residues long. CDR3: CASSLQPSGGGTDTQYF. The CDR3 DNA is TGCGCCAGCAGCTTACAACCTAGCGGGGGTGGCACAGATACGCAGTATTTT. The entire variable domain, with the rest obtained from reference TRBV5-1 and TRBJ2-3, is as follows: KAGVTQTPRYLIKTRGQQVTLSCSPISGHRSVSWYQQTPGQGLQFLFEYFSETQRNKGNFPGRFSGRQFSNSRSEMNVSTLELGDSALYLCASSLQPSGGGTDTQYFGPGTRLTVL.

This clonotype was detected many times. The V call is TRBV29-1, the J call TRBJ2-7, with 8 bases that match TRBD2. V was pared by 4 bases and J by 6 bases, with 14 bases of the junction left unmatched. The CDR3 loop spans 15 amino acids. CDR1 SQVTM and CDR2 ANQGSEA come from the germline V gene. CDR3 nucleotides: TGCAGCGTTGGACACCGACTAGCGCCGGGAGGCGAGCAGTACTTC. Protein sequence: CSVGHRLAPGGEQYF.

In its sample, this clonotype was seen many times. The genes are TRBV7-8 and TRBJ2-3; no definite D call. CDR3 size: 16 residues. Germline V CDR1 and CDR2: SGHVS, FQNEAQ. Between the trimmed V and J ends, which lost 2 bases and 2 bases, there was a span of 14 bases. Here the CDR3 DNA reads TGTGCCAGCAGCTTAATGAGACACGTGCTCACAGATACGCAGTATTTT. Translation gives CASSLMRHVLTDTQYF.

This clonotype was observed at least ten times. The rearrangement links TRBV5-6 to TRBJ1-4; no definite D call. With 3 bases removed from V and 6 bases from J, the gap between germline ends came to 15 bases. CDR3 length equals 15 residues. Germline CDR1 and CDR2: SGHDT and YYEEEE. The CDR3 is CASSSVDVGDEKLFF. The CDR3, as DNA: TGTGCCAGCAGCTCGGTCGACGTAGGTGATGAAAAACTGTTTTTT.

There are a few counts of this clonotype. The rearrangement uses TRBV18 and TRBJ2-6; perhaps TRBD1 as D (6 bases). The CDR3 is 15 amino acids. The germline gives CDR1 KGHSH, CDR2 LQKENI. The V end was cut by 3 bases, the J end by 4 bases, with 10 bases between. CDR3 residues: CASSPTGSGANVLTF. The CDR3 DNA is TGTGCCAGCTCACCCACAGGGTCCGGGGCCAACGTCCTGACTTTC.

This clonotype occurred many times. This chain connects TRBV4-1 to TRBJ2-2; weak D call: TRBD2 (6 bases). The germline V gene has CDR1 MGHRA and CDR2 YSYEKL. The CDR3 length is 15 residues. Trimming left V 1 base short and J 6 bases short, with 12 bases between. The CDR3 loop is CASSQGGGSAGELFF. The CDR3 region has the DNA TGCGCCAGCAGCCAAGGGGGAGGTAGCGCCGGGGAGCTGTTTTTT.

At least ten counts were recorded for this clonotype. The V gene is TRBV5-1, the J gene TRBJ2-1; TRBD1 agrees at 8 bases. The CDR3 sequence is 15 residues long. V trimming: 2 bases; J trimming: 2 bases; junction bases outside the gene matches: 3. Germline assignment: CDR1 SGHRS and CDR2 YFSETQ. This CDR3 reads CASSLTGGTYNEQFF. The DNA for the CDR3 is TGCGCCAGCAGCTTAACAGGGGGTACCTACAATGAGCAGTTCTTC.

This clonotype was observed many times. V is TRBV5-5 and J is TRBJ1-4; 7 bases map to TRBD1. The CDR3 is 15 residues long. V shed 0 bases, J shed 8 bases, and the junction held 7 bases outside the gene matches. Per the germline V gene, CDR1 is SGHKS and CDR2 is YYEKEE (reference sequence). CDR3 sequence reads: CASSLVDRAGEKLFF. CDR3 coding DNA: TGTGCCAGCAGCTTGGTCGACAGGGCGGGAGAAAAACTGTTTTTT. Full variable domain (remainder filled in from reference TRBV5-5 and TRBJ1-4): DAGVTQSPTHLIKTRGQQVTLRCSPISGHKSVSWYQQVLGQGPQFIFQYYEKEERGRGNFPDRFSARQFPNYSSELNVNALLLGDSALYLCASSLVDRAGEKLFFGSGTQLSVL.

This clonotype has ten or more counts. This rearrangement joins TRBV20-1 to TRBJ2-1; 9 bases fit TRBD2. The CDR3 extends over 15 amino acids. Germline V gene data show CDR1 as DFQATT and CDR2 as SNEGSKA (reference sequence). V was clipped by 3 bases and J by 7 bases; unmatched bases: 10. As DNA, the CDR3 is TGCAGTGCTAGTACTTGGACTAGCGTGCGGAATGAGCAGTTCTTC. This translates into CSASTWTSVRNEQFF.

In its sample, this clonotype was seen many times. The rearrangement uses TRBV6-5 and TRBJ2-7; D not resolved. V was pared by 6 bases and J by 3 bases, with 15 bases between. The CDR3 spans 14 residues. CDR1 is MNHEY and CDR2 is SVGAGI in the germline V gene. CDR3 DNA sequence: TGTGCCAGCAGCCACCGGGCCTCAGACTACGAGCAGTACTTC. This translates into CASSHRASDYEQYF.

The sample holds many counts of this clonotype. This CDR3 reads CASSQDRWAEAFF. CDR3 DNA: TGTGCCAGCAGCCAAGATAGGTGGGCCGAAGCTTTCTTT. The gene calls are TRBV3-1 and TRBJ1-1; D is uncertain. The CDR3 has 13 residues. With 0 bases removed from V and 8 bases from J, the gap between germline ends came to 10 bases. Germline V gene data show CDR1 as LGHDT and CDR2 as YNNKEL (reference sequence).